Below, one T cell receptor (beta chain) is given with its context. The data were obtained in a study of blood T cell repertoires in COVID-19. Sequencing used immunoSEQ multiplex PCR; TCRdb keeps in-frame clones, though not all of them. The sample shows approximately 97,000 clones, 90% of them seen only once. The CDR3 loop spans 12 amino acids. V trimming: 6 bases; J trimming: 5 bases; junction bases outside the gene matches: 3. CDR1 is LNHDA, CDR2 SQIVND, per germline (reference sequence). Sequenced material: peripheral blood. The TCR sequence derives from a man in his 60s with acute or convalescent COVID-19. The rearrangement uses TRBV19 and TRBJ1-2; 7 bases map to TRBD1. As DNA, the CDR3 is TGTGCCAGTAGGTCGACAGGGTATGGCTACACCTTC. Its protein product is CASRSTGYGYTF.